This TCR beta chain emerged from a study of blood T cell repertoires in COVID-19 (dated by TCRdb to the early 2020s). General notes on the study: The collaborator samples originated in the United States, Italy and Spain and spanned the acute and convalescent phases of COVID-19. The prospective study material was composed of cDNA or gDNA derived from T cells, B-cell-depleted T cells, or PBMCs. The dataset comprised deeply sampled blood TCRbeta repertoires from subjects exposed to, actively infected with, or recovered from COVID-19. The repertoires were released in a freely available public database meant as a resource for research on the immune response to SARS-CoV-2. The samples were drawn from two sources: the first 160 participants of the ongoing ImmuneRACE study, and approximately 1,300 subjects contributed by 6 global collaborators. Nearly every sample came with metadata listing a de-identified subject ID, COVID-19 status, age in years and sex. Where available, HLA class I and class II types were obtained from metadata supplied by the sample provider rather than from assay-based typing.

Collaborating institutions collected whole blood in K2EDTA tubes following their own protocols. Collaborator samples were shipped for TCRbeta analysis as frozen whole blood, isolated PBMCs, or DNA extracted from either sample type. To note about this clone: Its target antigen remains unknown. No base quality values were provided; no much bigger clone lies one nucleotide off.

The immunoSEQ Assay, a bias-controlled multiplex PCR, was used to amplify TCRbeta CDR3 regions from genomic DNA. The paper's data handling went like this. The number of nucleated cells in each sample was estimated from the amplification of reference gene primers within the assay. Sequence reads were collapsed and filtered to measure the absolute abundance of every unique TCRbeta CDR3 rearrangement. For each sample, productive Simpson clonality was calculated by taking the square root of Simpson's diversity index across productive rearrangements. Sourced from immuneACCESS, this table was stored by TCRdb with only in-frame sequences that have V and J called. A share of the clones is absent; for the studies checked, an unresolved V gene accounts for under half, and the remainder has no known explanation. That table gives V, J and clone size, and the DNA gave D and trimming. A total of fewer than 350,000 clones appear in this sample, 65% to 90% of them only once. Approximately 7.6% of the sample is in the top ten clones.

The CDR3 sequence holds 13 residues, the cysteine and phenylalanine included. Only CDR3 DNA remains: 39 bases, in frame from the first base. V is cut by 10 bases and J by 1 base, and the space between the germline ends is 13 bases. CDR1 ENHRY and CDR2 SYGVKD are derived from the germline V gene. The paper as a whole reports these results and caveats: How much clinical and demographic metadata was included differed by source and by participant, and the metadata was provided uncurated.

The chain is made from TRBV10-3 and TRBJ1-1, with a weak D call of TRBD1 (6 bases match). Sequenced material: peripheral blood. This sequence originates from a human donor in a cohort sampled during active COVID-19. The DNA sequence is TGTGCCACCCATTACAGGGAGAACACTGAAGCTTTCTTT. It encodes CATHYRENTEAFF.